A single sample is the source of the 21 T cell receptor beta chains below, sequenced in a study of blood T cell repertoires in COVID-19. The protocol was immunoSEQ multiplex PCR, while the TCRdb copy is restricted to in-frame clones and leaves out a portion. The sample shows a few hundred thousand clones, about 90% of them seen only once. The sequenced sample was PBMCs or T cells enriched from blood (not recorded which). The receptors stem from a woman aged 18-29 years with acute COVID-19.

This clone was observed once. The chain uses TRBV5-1 and TRBJ2-1; possible D gene TRBD2, 6 bases. V lost 5 bases, J lost 6 bases, and 24 bases lay in between. Germline CDR1 and CDR2: SGHRS and YFSETQ. The length of the CDR3 is 17 residues. In DNA, the CDR3 is TGCGCCAGCAGGGTAGTGGGAGGCATCGTCTCACGCAATGAGCAGTTCTTC. Protein product: CASRVVGGIVSRNEQFF.

The CDR3 sequence: CATSETDLGAQYF. CDR3 bases: TGTGCCACCAGTGAGACGGACCTAGGGGCCCAGTACTTC. This chain uses TRBV24-1 with TRBJ2-5; D may be TRBD1 (5 bases). Between the trimmed V and J ends, which lost 4 bases and 9 bases, there was a span of 14 bases. Per germline, CDR1 KGHDR and CDR2 SFDVKD. CDR3 length: 13 amino acids.

The rearrangement links TRBV5-1 to TRBJ1-6; TRBD1 matches 10 bases. The V and J ends lost 4 bases and 9 bases, in that order; junction bases with no gene match: 10. Germline-derived CDR1 and CDR2 are SGHRS and YFSETQ. The CDR3 is 16 amino acids. The CDR3 DNA is TGCGCCAGCAGCCGGTGGGACAGGGGAAGCGGTTCACCCCTCCACTTT. Protein sequence: CASSRWDRGSGSPLHF. Full variable domain (missing parts from reference TRBV5-1 and TRBJ1-6): KAGVTQTPRYLIKTRGQQVTLSCSPISGHRSVSWYQQTPGQGLQFLFEYFSETQRNKGNFPGRFSGRQFSNSRSEMNVSTLELGDSALYLCASSRWDRGSGSPLHFGNGTRLTVT.

The rearrangement links TRBV4-1 to TRBJ2-7; no firm D call. The CDR3 extends over 14 amino acids. Trimming pared 0 bases from V and 0 bases from J, leaving 6 bases between. CDR1 and CDR2 (germline): MGHRA, YSYEKL. CDR3 region: CASSQDPSSYEQYF. Written as DNA, the CDR3 is TGCGCCAGCAGCCAAGACCCGAGCTCCTACGAGCAGTACTTC.

This rearrangement joins TRBV6-6 to TRBJ1-1; D is unclear. In germline, CDR1 is MNHNY, CDR2 SVGAGI (reference sequence). Trimming left V 7 bases short and J 4 bases short, with 13 bases between. CDR3 length: 13 residues. CDR3 loop: CASTKAGGTEAFF. The CDR3 DNA reads TGTGCCAGCACCAAGGCAGGAGGCACTGAAGCTTTCTTT.

The J gene is TRBJ1-2, the V gene TRBV18; TRBD1 aligns across 7 bases. Germline V lookup: CDR1 KGHSH, CDR2 LQKENI. The junction had 7 bases not matched to a gene; V was cut back by 5 bases and J by 4 bases. This CDR3 is built from 14 residues. The CDR3: CASSADRSGYGYTF. CDR3 DNA sequence: TGTGCCAGCTCAGCGGACAGGAGCGGCTATGGCTACACCTTC. The complete variable domain, with remaining parts taken from reference TRBV18 and TRBJ1-2, reads NAGVMQNPRHLVRRRGQEARLRCSPMKGHSHVYWYRQLPEEGLKFMVYLQKENIIDESGMPKERFSAEFPKEGPSILRIQQVVRGDSAAYFCASSADRSGYGYTFGSGTRLTVV.

This sequence joins TRBV5-6 and TRBJ1-5, with D possibly TRBD1 on 6 matching bases. With 0 bases removed from V and 4 bases from J, the gap between germline ends came to 11 bases. The germline CDR1 and CDR2 sequences are SGHDT and YYEEEE. The CDR3 spans 15 residues. CDR3: CASSLGQGPNQPQHF. The CDR3 bases are TGTGCCAGCAGCTTGGGGCAGGGGCCGAATCAGCCCCAGCATTTT.

This rearrangement joins TRBV7-9 to TRBJ2-2; 7 positions agree with TRBD1. Trimming at V came to 9 bases and at J to 3 bases, leaving 10 bases not matched to a gene. The CDR3 is 15 residues long. Germline CDR1 SEHNR, CDR2 FQNEAQ (reference sequence). CDR3 nucleotide sequence: TGTGCCAGTTCTCCGGGACAGCCTTACACCGGGGAGCTGTTTTTT. It specifies CASSPGQPYTGELFF. Combining the CDR3 with reference TRBV7-9 and TRBJ2-2 gives the whole variable domain DTGVSQNPRHKITKRGQNVTFRCDPISEHNRLYWYRQTLGQGPEFLTYFQNEAQLEKSRLLSDRFSAERPKGSFSTLEIQRTEQGDSAMYLCASSPGQPYTGELFFGEGSRLTVL.

The chain employs TRBV28 and TRBJ2-1; 9 nucleotides agree with TRBD2. V lost 4 bases to trimming and J lost 0 bases; unmatched junction nucleotides: 7. Germline V gene sequence: CDR1 MDHEN, CDR2 SYDVKM. The CDR3 is 17 amino acids. CDR3 DNA sequence: TGTGCCAGCAGTTCCTACTCTAGCGGGACCTCCTACAATGAGCAGTTCTTC. This codes for CASSSYSSGTSYNEQFF.

The V and J genes are TRBV7-9 and TRBJ1-5; perhaps TRBD1 as D (5 bases). The CDR3 is made up of 15 amino acids. Germline V gene sequence: CDR1 SEHNR, CDR2 FQNEAQ (reference sequence). V was cut by 5 bases and J by 4 bases, with 15 bases left in between. The DNA for the CDR3 is TGTGCCAGCAGCCATAAGGGTGGGGCAAATCAGCCCCAGCATTTT. The encoded protein is CASSHKGGANQPQHF.

This clone was recorded once. The chain couples TRBV19 to TRBJ1-2; the D is unclear. Germline CDR1 and CDR2: LNHDA and SQIVND (reference sequence). V was trimmed by 7 bases and J by 4 bases, leaving 19 bases between them. The CDR3 is 15 amino acids. The CDR3 sequence is CASTSGGSFGYGYTF. As DNA, the CDR3 is TGTGCCAGTACCTCTGGAGGTTCTTTTGGCTATGGCTACACCTTC.

A single count supports this clone. The genes are TRBV27 and TRBJ2-1, with 10 bases matching TRBD2. In germline, CDR1 is MNHEY, CDR2 SMNVEV (reference sequence). The CDR3 runs 15 residues. V shed 5 bases, J shed 4 bases, and the junction held 5 bases outside the gene matches. Here the CDR3 DNA reads TGTGCCAGCAGTCCTAGCGGGAGCGGATACAATGAGCAGTTCTTC. As protein: CASSPSGSGYNEQFF.

The chain carries TRBV24-1 and TRBJ1-2; weak D call: TRBD1 (6 bases). The V and J ends lost 6 bases and 4 bases respectively, with 20 bases between them. The CDR3 totals 16 residues. CDR1 is KGHDR, CDR2 SFDVKD, per germline. The CDR3 DNA reads TGTGCCACCAGTCCTAGGGACACCGGAGAAGTCTATGGCTACACCTTC. Translation gives CATSPRDTGEVYGYTF.

The rearrangement joins TRBV4-2 to TRBJ2-1; 11 nucleotides line up with TRBD2. The germline V gene has CDR1 LGHNA and CDR2 YNFKEQ. V was pared by 1 base and J by 3 bases, with 8 bases of the junction left unmatched. The CDR3 sequence is 18 residues long. CDR3 loop: CASSQGGLAGGRYNEQFF. The CDR3 nucleotides read TGTGCCAGCAGCCAAGGCGGATTAGCGGGAGGGCGCTACAATGAGCAGTTCTTC.

This chain links TRBV7-9 with TRBJ2-7; 8 nucleotides agree with TRBD1. J lost 5 bases, V lost 4 bases, and 13 bases had no gene match. Germline CDR1 and CDR2: SEHNR and FQNEAQ (reference sequence). The CDR3 contains 16 residues. DNA for the CDR3: TGTGCCAGCAGCTCTCCAGCGAGGACAGGGACCCACGAGCAGTACTTC. Amino acid sequence: CASSSPARTGTHEQYF.

V and J are TRBV27 and TRBJ1-5; D is perhaps TRBD1 (5 bases). V was trimmed by 0 bases and J by 7 bases, leaving 13 bases between them. CDR1 and CDR2 (germline): MNHEY, SMNVEV (reference sequence). This CDR3 is built from 15 residues. As DNA, the CDR3 is TGTGCCAGCAGTTTATCGGGGGGATTCGGGCAGCCCCAGCATTTT. This codes for CASSLSGGFGQPQHF.

The rearrangement links TRBV19 to TRBJ2-3, with 7 bases aligning to TRBD2. This CDR3 is 13 amino acids long. With V trimmed by 7 bases and J by 3 bases, 4 bases remained unmatched. Germline V gene lookup returns CDR1 LNHDA and CDR2 SQIVND (reference sequence). CDR3 coding DNA: TGTGCCAGTAATATCGGGGGGACAGATACGCAGTATTTT. Encoded protein: CASNIGGTDTQYF.

In this sample, this clone turned up a few times. The chain joins TRBV7-9 to TRBJ2-7; 9 bases agree with TRBD2. The CDR3 has 15 residues. After removal of 5 bases from V and 3 bases from J, the junction contained 8 bases not matched to a gene. Germline V gives CDR1 SEHNR, CDR2 FQNEAQ (reference sequence). For the CDR3, the DNA is TGTGCCAGCAGCGTCGCGGAACTAGCGGGCTACGAGCAGTACTTC. It encodes CASSVAELAGYEQYF.

The chain couples TRBV3-1 (or the pseudogene TRBV3-2) to TRBJ2-7; 11 bases map to TRBD1. V shed 4 bases, J shed 3 bases, and the junction held 2 bases outside the gene matches. Germline CDR1 reads LGHDT; CDR2 reads YNNKEL (reference sequence). CDR3 size: 14 residues. The CDR3 loop is CASSPGTGGYEQYF. CDR3 coding DNA: TGTGCCAGCAGCCCCGGGACAGGGGGCTACGAGCAGTACTTC.

The chain joins TRBV28 to TRBJ2-7; D call uncertain. Germline V gene sequence: CDR1 MDHEN, CDR2 SYDVKM. Trimming removed 5 bases at V and 11 bases at J, with 19 bases between. The CDR3 has 13 amino acids. CDR3 in DNA: TGTGCCAGCAGTGTGGCTTCTGGGCCGACCAAGTACTTC. Protein sequence: CASSVASGPTKYF. The full variable domain, its missing parts supplied by reference TRBV28 and TRBJ2-7, is DVKVTQSSRYLVKRTGEKVFLECVQDMDHENMFWYRQDPGLGLRLIYFSYDVKMKEKGDIPEGYSVSREKKERFSLILESASTNQTSMYLCASSVASGPTKYFGPGTRLTVT.

The V and J genes are TRBV19 and TRBJ1-1; D perhaps matches TRBD1 (5 bases). The CDR3 has 15 amino acids. The ends were cut back, 2 bases at V and 6 bases at J, with 16 bases in the middle. Germline V lookup: CDR1 LNHDA, CDR2 SQIVND (reference sequence). The CDR3 is CASSITSGMGPEAFF. The CDR3 DNA follows: TGTGCCAGTAGTATAACATCTGGGATGGGGCCTGAAGCTTTCTTT.